Shown below are 20 T cell receptor beta chains from a single sample sequenced in a study of blood T cell repertoires in COVID-19. Libraries were prepared by immunoSEQ multiplex PCR; TCRdb keeps only in-frame clonotypes and omits some of them. This table has about 330,000 clones, about 83% appearing once. The source material was peripheral blood. These receptors all come from a woman in her forties or fifties with acute or convalescent COVID-19.

The chain employs TRBV7-2 and TRBJ2-3; 7 nucleotides match TRBD1. Unmatched junction bases numbered 4, after V lost 1 base and J lost 3 bases. Per the germline V gene, CDR1 is SGHTA and CDR2 is FQGNSA. The CDR3 contains 15 residues. CDR3 nucleotides: TGTGCCAGCAGCTTAGGGGGACAGCGAACAGATACGCAGTATTTT. Protein product: CASSLGGQRTDTQYF.

J is TRBJ1-6 and V is TRBV6-5; perhaps TRBD1 as D (5 bases). Between the trimmed V and J ends, which lost 6 bases and 9 bases, there was a span of 18 bases. The CDR3 consists of 15 residues. CDR1 is MNHEY and CDR2 is SVGAGI in the germline V gene. CDR3 loop: CASRPTGRETSPLHF. The CDR3 region has the DNA TGTGCCAGCAGGCCTACAGGCCGTGAGACTTCACCCCTCCACTTT.

This sequence joins TRBV30 and TRBJ1-3; the D gene is possibly TRBD1 (6 bases). Germline V gene data show CDR1 as GTSNPN and CDR2 as SVGIG (reference sequence). CDR3 length equals 16 residues. V lost 4 bases to trimming and J lost 0 bases, with 16 bases between them. The DNA for the CDR3 is TGTGCCTGGACGGTCAAGGACAGAAGCTCTGGAAACACCATATATTTT. This codes for CAWTVKDRSSGNTIYF.

This clone appeared a few times. Other nucleotide sequences in the sample specify the same CDR3. The chain uses TRBV18 and TRBJ1-2; 9 bases line up with TRBD1. This CDR3 contains 14 residues. Germline-derived CDR1 and CDR2 are KGHSH and LQKENI. J lost 2 bases, V lost 3 bases, and 1 base had no gene match. CDR3 in amino acids: CASSPGQGNYGYTF. CDR3 coding DNA: TGTGCCAGCTCACCCGGACAGGGGAACTATGGCTACACCTTC. Complete variable domain (other parts from reference TRBV18 and TRBJ1-2): NAGVMQNPRHLVRRRGQEARLRCSPMKGHSHVYWYRQLPEEGLKFMVYLQKENIIDESGMPKERFSAEFPKEGPSILRIQQVVRGDSAAYFCASSPGQGNYGYTFGSGTRLTVV.

The V gene is TRBV5-4, the J gene TRBJ2-5; TRBD2 aligns across 8 bases. This CDR3 is built from 13 residues. J was trimmed by 3 bases and V by 4 bases; bases with no gene match: 2. CDR1 and CDR2 from the germline V gene are SGHNT and YYREEE (reference sequence). The DNA for the CDR3 is TGTGCCAGCAGCATAGCGGGGAAAGAGACCCAGTACTTC. It is translated as CASSIAGKETQYF.

This sequence joins TRBV6-2 or TRBV6-3 and TRBJ2-4, with D perhaps matching TRBD2 (6 bases). The ends were cut back, 5 bases at V and 2 bases at J, with 10 bases in the middle. The CDR3 runs 14 residues. CDR1 is MNHEY, CDR2 SVGEGT, per germline. CDR3 residues: CASSPGGTKNIQYF. Written as DNA, the CDR3 is TGTGCCAGCAGTCCCGGGGGTACCAAAAACATTCAGTACTTC.

The rearrangement joins TRBV6-1 to TRBJ2-7, with D uncertain. V was trimmed by 0 bases and J by 2 bases, leaving 11 bases between them. The CDR3 runs to 15 residues. Germline V CDR1 and CDR2: MNHNS, SASEGT. CDR3 sequence (DNA): TGTGCCAGCAGTGAAGCGCTAGACGTTGCCTACGAGCAGTACGTC. It codes for CASSEALDVAYEQYV.

This sequence joins TRBV4-2 and TRBJ1-1, with unresolved D. V dropped 1 base and J dropped 0 bases, with 9 bases sitting between them. Germline V lookup: CDR1 LGHNA, CDR2 YNFKEQ. The CDR3 covers 15 residues. The CDR3 sequence: CASSQVEGMNTEAFF. The CDR3 DNA reads TGTGCCAGCAGCCAAGTGGAGGGTATGAACACTGAAGCTTTCTTT.

The gene calls are TRBV9 and TRBJ1-6, with 7 bases identical to TRBD1. Germline V gives CDR1 SGDLS, CDR2 YYNGEE. V was pared by 0 bases and J by 6 bases, with 9 bases of the junction left unmatched. This CDR3 has 17 residues. DNA of the CDR3: TGTGCCAGCAGCGTAGAAGACAGGGCTTATTCTAATTCACCCCTCCACTTT. Translating gives CASSVEDRAYSNSPLHF.

The rearrangement links TRBV15 to TRBJ2-5; D might be TRBD1 (5 bases). This CDR3 is built from 14 residues. Trimming pared 0 bases from V and 5 bases from J, leaving 10 bases between. The V gene's germline CDR1 is LNHNV and CDR2 YYDKDF (reference sequence). CDR3 sequence reads: CATSRDRGGETQYF. As DNA, the CDR3 is TGTGCCACCAGCAGAGATAGGGGCGGTGAGACCCAGTACTTC.

This clone occurred a few times. This chain connects TRBV30 to TRBJ1-6; D unclear. Trimming cost V 5 bases and J 7 bases, with 18 bases left between them. Germline loops: CDR1 GTSNPN, CDR2 SVGIG (reference sequence). There are 15 residues in the CDR3. In DNA, the CDR3 is TGTGCCTGGGTTTCGAGCGGGCAGTTGAATTCACCCCTCCACTTT. Translated: CAWVSSGQLNSPLHF.

V gene TRBV5-4 combines with J gene TRBJ1-5; 9 bases line up with TRBD1. V was clipped by 10 bases and J by 2 bases; unmatched bases: 10. The length of the CDR3 is 15 residues. Germline V gives CDR1 SGHNT, CDR2 YYREEE (reference sequence). The CDR3 nucleotides read TGTGCCTATTACACTCGGACAGGGGGCAATCAGCCCCAGCATTTT. Translated: CAYYTRTGGNQPQHF.

A few counts support this clone. The chain couples TRBV5-1 to TRBJ2-5, with 7 bases aligning to TRBD2. The CDR3 has 17 residues. The ends lost 0 bases at V and 1 base at J; junction bases unmatched: 9. Germline assignment: CDR1 SGHRS and CDR2 YFSETQ. The CDR3 protein is CASSLGRSGNLQETQYF. DNA of the CDR3: TGCGCCAGCAGCTTGGGCCGAAGCGGGAACCTCCAAGAGACCCAGTACTTC. Full variable domain (remainder filled in from reference TRBV5-1 and TRBJ2-5): KAGVTQTPRYLIKTRGQQVTLSCSPISGHRSVSWYQQTPGQGLQFLFEYFSETQRNKGNFPGRFSGRQFSNSRSEMNVSTLELGDSALYLCASSLGRSGNLQETQYFGPGTRLLVL.

V is TRBV15 and J is TRBJ1-4, with no clear D. Germline V gene lookup returns CDR1 LNHNV and CDR2 YYDKDF (reference sequence). V lost 0 bases, J lost 8 bases, and 13 bases lay in between. This CDR3 contains 15 residues. DNA of the CDR3: TGTGCCACCAGCAGAGATGGGGAGGATGGCGAAAAACTGTTTTTT. Translated: CATSRDGEDGEKLFF.

This rearrangement joins TRBV5-8 to TRBJ2-2; 7 positions match TRBD2. CDR3 length equals 15 residues. The germline V gene has CDR1 SGHTS and CDR2 YDEGEE. The trim removed 1 base at V and 4 bases at J, leaving 4 bases unmatched. This CDR3 reads CASSLREGGTGELFF. The CDR3 bases are TGTGCCAGCAGCTTGAGGGAGGGCGGCACCGGGGAGCTGTTTTTT.

The V and J genes are TRBV19 and TRBJ1-6; D unresolved. This CDR3 has 13 amino acids. The V gene's germline CDR1 is LNHDA and CDR2 SQIVND (reference sequence). The V and J ends lost 7 bases and 13 bases respectively, with 17 bases between them. The CDR3 protein is CASKGSLTSPLHF. The CDR3 bases are TGTGCCAGTAAAGGGAGTTTGACGTCCCCCCTCCACTTT.

The chain employs TRBV24-1 and TRBJ2-1, with D perhaps TRBD1 (7 bases). V was trimmed by 5 bases and J by 4 bases, leaving 17 bases between them. The CDR3 contains 16 residues. CDR1 and CDR2 from the germline V gene are KGHDR and SFDVKD. This CDR3 is CATSGGTATGYNEQFF. As DNA, the CDR3 is TGTGCCACCAGTGGCGGGACAGCTACAGGGTACAATGAGCAGTTCTTC.

This sequence joins TRBV5-6 and TRBJ1-1; no reliable D call. Germline CDR1 is SGHDT and CDR2 is YYEEEE. Trimming removed 4 bases at V and 1 base at J, with 14 bases between. This CDR3 spans 15 amino acids. Here the CDR3 reads CASSDRRVGNTEAFF. The CDR3 bases are TGTGCCAGCAGCGACCGACGGGTAGGGAACACTGAAGCTTTCTTT.

This clone appeared once. One junction end does not reproduce the germline sequence, and a read error may be involved. In DNA, the CDR3 is TGTGCCAGCAGTTTAGCGGGGGGGCCCCACGCCGGGGAGCTGTTTTTT. Its translation: CASSLAGGPHAGELFF. The chain couples TRBV7-2 to TRBJ2-2; 11 bases match TRBD2. The CDR3 extends over 16 amino acids. Germline loops: CDR1 SGHTA, CDR2 FQGNSA.

This clone was found once. The V and J genes are TRBV5-1 and TRBJ2-7; 7 bases map to TRBD1. The junction had 4 bases not matched to a gene; V was cut back by 4 bases and J by 6 bases. Germline V CDR1 and CDR2: SGHRS, YFSETQ. The CDR3 has 12 residues. The DNA for the CDR3 is TGCGCCAGCAGCGAGCCAGGGGGCGAGCAGTACTTC. It specifies CASSEPGGEQYF.